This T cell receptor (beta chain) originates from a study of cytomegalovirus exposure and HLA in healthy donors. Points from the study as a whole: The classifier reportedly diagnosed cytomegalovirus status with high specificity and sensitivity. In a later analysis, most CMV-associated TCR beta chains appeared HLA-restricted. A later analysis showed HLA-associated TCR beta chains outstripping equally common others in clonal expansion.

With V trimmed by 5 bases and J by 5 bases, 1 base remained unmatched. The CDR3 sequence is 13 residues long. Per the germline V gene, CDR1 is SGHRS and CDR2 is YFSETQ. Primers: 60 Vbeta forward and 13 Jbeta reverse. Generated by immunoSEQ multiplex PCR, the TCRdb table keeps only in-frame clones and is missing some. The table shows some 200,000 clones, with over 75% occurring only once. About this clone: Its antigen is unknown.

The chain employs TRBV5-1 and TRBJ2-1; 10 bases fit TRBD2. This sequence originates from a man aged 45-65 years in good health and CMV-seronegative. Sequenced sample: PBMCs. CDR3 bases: TGCGCCAGCAGGAGCGGGGGGGACAATGAGCAGTTCTTC. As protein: CASRSGGDNEQFF.